Presented here are 7 T cell receptor beta chains from one specimen sequenced in a study of blood T cell repertoires in COVID-19. Produced via immunoSEQ multiplex PCR; TCRdb's table is partial and in-frame only. Of some 120,000 clones listed, approximately 90% are singletons. Sequences were obtained from peripheral blood. Every receptor here comes from a human donor in a cohort sampled during active COVID-19.

The chain joins TRBV9 to TRBJ1-5; tentatively, D is TRBD1 (5 bases). Germline V gene lookup returns CDR1 SGDLS and CDR2 YYNGEE. This CDR3 spans 15 amino acids. V lost 0 bases and J 5 bases, leaving 12 bases between the germline ends. CDR3 protein: CASSVDGGVYQPQHF. The CDR3 coding sequence is TGTGCCAGCAGCGTAGACGGAGGGGTCTATCAGCCCCAGCATTTT.

This chain connects TRBV29-1 to TRBJ1-2; 9 bases line up with TRBD1. CDR1 is SQVTM and CDR2 is ANQGSEA in the germline V gene. With 7 bases clipped from V and 7 bases from J, the junction kept 10 bases outside the gene matches. The CDR3 loop spans 13 amino acids. CDR3: CSAPADRGGGYTF. The CDR3 region has the DNA TGCAGCGCACCAGCGGACAGGGGAGGTGGCTACACCTTC.

The genes are TRBV19 and TRBJ1-1; perhaps TRBD1 as D (5 bases). Between the trimmed V and J ends, which lost 3 bases and 2 bases, there was a span of 16 bases. Germline CDR1 is LNHDA and CDR2 is SQIVND (reference sequence). The CDR3 totals 16 residues. The CDR3 reads CASSIPRGTDNTEAFF. CDR3 DNA sequence: TGTGCCAGTAGTATCCCCCGGGGGACGGATAACACTGAAGCTTTCTTT.

For this clone: The same CDR3 can be traced to other DNA sequences in this sample. The chain is built from TRBV7-9 and TRBJ1-5; 9 bases align to TRBD1. The CDR3 covers 15 residues. The V segment lost 5 bases and the J segment 3 bases; nucleotides outside the gene matches: 5. Germline CDR1 reads SEHNR; CDR2 reads FQNEAQ (reference sequence). Here the CDR3 reads CASSPGTGNNQPQHF. CDR3 sequence (DNA): TGTGCCAGCAGCCCGGGGACAGGGAACAATCAGCCCCAGCATTTT. The variable domain in full, completed from reference TRBV7-9 and TRBJ1-5, reads DTGVSQNPRHKITKRGQNVTFRCDPISEHNRLYWYRQTLGQGPEFLTYFQNEAQLEKSRLLSDRFSAERPKGSFSTLEIQRTEQGDSAMYLCASSPGTGNNQPQHFGDGTRLSIL.

The sample holds one count of this clone. The chain is built from TRBV3-1 (or the pseudogene TRBV3-2) and TRBJ2-7; maybe TRBD2 (5 bases). Trimming removed 2 bases from V and 2 bases from J, with 7 bases in between. The CDR3 is 13 amino acids. In germline, CDR1 is LGHDT, CDR2 YNNKEL (reference sequence). The CDR3 nucleotides are TGTGCCAGCAGCCAATGGCGGGCCTACGAGCAGTACTTC. It is translated as CASSQWRAYEQYF.

The DNA for the CDR3 is TGTGCCAGCAGCTTGGGACAGGGGGCGGTCGAGCAGTACTTC. Its protein product is CASSLGQGAVEQYF. This chain uses TRBV5-5 with TRBJ2-7; 10 bases agree with TRBD1. After removal of 0 bases from V and 6 bases from J, the junction contained 3 bases not matched to a gene. CDR3 length: 14 residues. The germline gives CDR1 SGHKS, CDR2 YYEKEE (reference sequence).

V and J are TRBV9 and TRBJ1-2; the D is unclear. Per the germline V gene, CDR1 is SGDLS and CDR2 is YYNGEE. The CDR3 is 14 amino acids. With 3 bases removed from V and 3 bases from J, the gap between germline ends came to 12 bases. The CDR3 DNA reads TGTGCCAGCAGCGGATACGCCCCGGACTATGGCTACACCTTC. This gives the protein CASSGYAPDYGYTF.